The source of this T cell receptor beta chain is a study of T cells after posttransplantation cyclophosphamide. Study-wide findings and caveats: Skin or GI-infiltrating T cells shared few TRB sequences with blood.

Assay used: immunoSEQ multiplex PCR; TCRdb lists only in-frame clones, some missing. Among approximately 8,300 clones, about four fifths were seen once, and the ten largest hold 15% to 20%. Busulfan-fludarabine conditioning, marrow transplant, and cyclophosphamide on days +3 and +4 were administered. The CDR3 totals 14 residues. Trimming shortened V by 8 bases and J by 14 bases, and 27 bases separated the two germline ends. Germline V CDR1 and CDR2: SGHTA, FQGNSA. On this clone itself: What it recognizes is unknown.

The starting material was CD4+ T cells sorted from blood, obtained approximately 1,200 days after allogeneic stem cell transplant with posttransplant cyclophosphamide. The chain employs TRBV7-2 and TRBJ1-2; TRBD1 might be the D (5 bases). This TCR was sampled from a female patient aged 40-49 years who received an allogeneic stem cell transplant from a related donor, was CMV-positive, and had no GVHD. Some T cells may have come from the graft donor. CDR3 amino acids: CASGPELPRDSKTF. The CDR3 region has the DNA TGTGCCAGCGGACCCGAATTACCCCGGGACTCCAAGACCTTC.